The next 29 T cell receptor beta chains were all read from a single sample in a study of cytomegalovirus exposure and HLA in healthy donors (dated by TCRdb to 2016 to 2017). Libraries were constructed by the immunoSEQ multiplex PCR assay. For the multiplex PCR, a mixture combining 60 forward primers for TCR Vbeta segments and 13 reverse primers for TCR Jbeta segments was used. TCRdb took this table from immuneACCESS and kept in-frame rearrangements with V and J called. Such tables lack part of the clones; where checked against another copy, unresolved V genes explain under half of the gap, and the rest is unexplained. For this sample the table gives around 140,000 clones, of which just under 80% were detected only once. The ten most abundant clones make up approximately 0.99% of the sample. Sequenced: PBMCs. All receptors come from a male donor in good health and CMV-seronegative.

The V and J genes are TRBV12-5 and TRBJ1-2; TRBD1 is a possible D gene (5 bases). CDR1 LGHNT and CDR2 FRNRAP come from the germline V gene. The CDR3 length is 14 residues. Trimming pared 2 bases from V and 7 bases from J, leaving 14 bases between. The CDR3 coding sequence is TGTGCTAGTGGTTTGTCACCCCCCCAGGGTGGCTACACCTTC. It specifies CASGLSPPQGGYTF. The whole variable domain, filled in from reference TRBV12-5 and TRBJ1-2, reads DARVTQTPRHKVTEMGQEVTMRCQPILGHNTVFWYRQTMMQGLELLAYFRNRAPLDDSGMPKDRFSAEMPDATLATLKIQPSEPRDSAVYFCASGLSPPQGGYTFGSGTRLTVV.

This clone was observed once. The V call is TRBV5-8, the J call TRBJ2-5, with 9 bases identical to TRBD1. The CDR3 sequence is 14 residues long. The J segment lost 4 bases and the V segment lost 4 bases, leaving 5 bases of the junction unmatched. Germline V gene data show CDR1 as SGHTS and CDR2 as YDEGEE. The CDR3, as DNA: TGTGCCAGCAGCCCGGGACAGGGCCGAGAGACCCAGTACTTC. It translates to CASSPGQGRETQYF.

This rearrangement joins TRBV7-8 to TRBJ2-5, with D possibly TRBD1 on 6 matching bases. CDR3 length: 14 amino acids. Trimming left V 2 bases short and J 4 bases short, with 11 bases between. CDR1 is SGHVS, CDR2 FQNEAQ, per germline. CDR3 protein: CASSLQTGVETQYF. Written as DNA, the CDR3 is TGTGCCAGCAGCTTACAGACAGGTGTAGAGACCCAGTACTTC.

The CDR3 DNA is TGTGCCAGCAGAGACAGGGTCTATGGCTACACCTTC. It yields the protein CASRDRVYGYTF. The J gene is TRBJ1-2, the V gene TRBV6-5; 7 nucleotides match TRBD1. V was clipped by 6 bases and J by 4 bases; unmatched bases: 2. This CDR3 is 12 amino acids long. The germline CDR1 and CDR2 sequences are MNHEY and SVGAGI.

This chain connects TRBV4-3 to TRBJ1-2, with D possibly matching TRBD1 (6 bases). Per the germline V gene, CDR1 is LGHNA and CDR2 is YSLEER. The CDR3 totals 15 residues. V was shortened by 0 bases and J by 8 bases, with 16 bases between the two germline ends. CDR3 amino acids: CASSQDWGGGRGYTF. The CDR3 DNA sequence: TGCGCCAGCAGCCAAGATTGGGGGGGCGGAAGGGGCTACACCTTC.

In DNA form, the CDR3 reads TGCCCCGGGGAGACACCCGAAGAGACCCAGTACTTC. Residues: CPGETPEETQYF. This sequence joins TRBV4-3 and TRBJ2-5; D is possibly TRBD2 (5 bases). Germline V gene data show CDR1 as LGHNA and CDR2 as YSLEER. This CDR3 is built from 12 residues.

The V gene is TRBV18, the J gene TRBJ1-1, with no clear D. Trimming stripped 5 bases from V and 0 bases from J, with 10 bases between. This CDR3 has 14 amino acids. Germline V gives CDR1 KGHSH, CDR2 LQKENI. The CDR3 region is CASSGSYMNTEAFF. The CDR3 bases are TGTGCCAGCTCAGGGAGTTACATGAACACTGAAGCTTTCTTT. Filled out from reference TRBV18 and TRBJ1-1, the complete variable domain reads NAGVMQNPRHLVRRRGQEARLRCSPMKGHSHVYWYRQLPEEGLKFMVYLQKENIIDESGMPKERFSAEFPKEGPSILRIQQVVRGDSAAYFCASSGSYMNTEAFFGQGTRLTVV.

The chain joins TRBV15 to TRBJ1-1; TRBD1 aligns across 8 bases. The CDR3 sequence is 16 residues long. Germline V gene sequence: CDR1 LNHNV, CDR2 YYDKDF (reference sequence). Losses at the gene ends were 1 base for V and 5 bases for J; bases not matched to a gene: 9. The CDR3 sequence: CATSRALGQGGTEAFF. The CDR3, as DNA: TGTGCCACCAGCAGAGCCCTCGGACAGGGAGGTACTGAAGCTTTCTTT.

The chain carries TRBV9 and TRBJ1-2, with 11 positions matching TRBD1. CDR1 is SGDLS, CDR2 YYNGEE, per germline. Unmatched junction bases numbered 5, after V lost 3 bases and J lost 4 bases. CDR3 length: 15 amino acids. CDR3 loop: CASSAGQGDIYGYTF. For the CDR3, the DNA is TGTGCCAGCAGCGCGGGACAGGGGGACATCTATGGCTACACCTTC. The full variable domain, rest sourced from reference TRBV9 and TRBJ1-2, is DSGVTQTPKHLITATGQRVTLRCSPRSGDLSVYWYQQSLDQGLQFLIQYYNGEERAKGNILERFSAQQFPDLHSELNLSSLELGDSALYFCASSAGQGDIYGYTFGSGTRLTVV.

The chain carries TRBV14 and TRBJ1-4; unclear D gene. The CDR3 loop spans 13 amino acids. Germline loops: CDR1 SGHDN, CDR2 FVKESK. The V and J ends lost 3 bases and 6 bases respectively, with 8 bases between them. The CDR3 bases are TGTGCCAGCAGCCACTTAGTCGATGAAAAACTGTTTTTT. As protein: CASSHLVDEKLFF. The whole variable domain, remainder taken from reference TRBV14 and TRBJ1-4, is EAGVTQFPSHSVIEKGQTVTLRCDPISGHDNLYWYRRVMGKEIKFLLHFVKESKQDESGMPNNRFLAERTGGTYSTLKVQPAELEDSGVYFCASSHLVDEKLFFGSGTQLSVL.

This chain links TRBV7-8 with TRBJ2-4; 9 bases fit TRBD1. V lost 2 bases to trimming and J lost 1 base; unmatched junction nucleotides: 9. The CDR3 is made up of 18 amino acids. Germline loops: CDR1 SGHVS, CDR2 FQNEAQ. The CDR3 DNA reads TGTGCCAGCAGCTTAAGGACAGGGGAGATTCGCGCCAAAAACATTCAGTACTTC. Translating gives CASSLRTGEIRAKNIQYF.

This clone was found once. The genes are TRBV5-8 and TRBJ2-5; D is possibly TRBD1 (6 bases). Trimming pared 4 bases from V and 6 bases from J, leaving 10 bases between. Germline CDR1 SGHTS, CDR2 YDEGEE. The CDR3 sequence is 12 residues long. The CDR3 coding sequence is TGTGCCAGCAGCGCGGACAGACAGACCCAGTACTTC. It yields the protein CASSADRQTQYF.

The chain joins TRBV9 to TRBJ1-2, with D perhaps TRBD1 (6 bases). The V and J ends lost 0 bases and 6 bases respectively, with 9 bases between them. This CDR3 region has 13 residues. Germline-derived CDR1 and CDR2 are SGDLS and YYNGEE. CDR3 amino acids: CASSVASGDGYTF. CDR3 in DNA: TGTGCCAGCAGCGTAGCCTCAGGGGATGGCTACACCTTC.

The chain employs TRBV4-2 and TRBJ2-5, with 10 nucleotides matching TRBD2. V lost 0 bases to trimming and J lost 5 bases; unmatched junction nucleotides: 12. The V gene's germline CDR1 is LGHNA and CDR2 YNFKEQ. The CDR3 sequence is 18 residues long. The CDR3 coding sequence is TGTGCCAGCAGCCAAGAGGGACTAGCGTCGCCAAGCATGGAGACCCAGTACTTC. Protein: CASSQEGLASPSMETQYF.

This clone was found a few times. V and J are TRBV5-1 and TRBJ2-7; 7 bases agree with TRBD1. The CDR3 runs 14 residues. Germline V CDR1 and CDR2: SGHRS, YFSETQ. V was pared by 0 bases and J by 3 bases, with 3 bases of the junction left unmatched. The CDR3 protein is CASSLGQGLYEQYF. In nucleotides, the CDR3 is TGCGCCAGCAGCTTGGGACAGGGCCTCTACGAGCAGTACTTC.

This chain connects TRBV7-2 to TRBJ2-7; 8 bases match TRBD1. J was trimmed by 3 bases and V by 5 bases; bases with no gene match: 6. Germline values: CDR1 SGHTA, CDR2 FQGNSA. The CDR3 runs to 14 residues. The CDR3 loop reads CASSTPGQDYEQYF. The CDR3 DNA reads TGTGCCAGCAGCACGCCGGGACAGGACTACGAGCAGTACTTC.

The chain carries TRBV19 and TRBJ1-1; 7 bases match TRBD1. V was clipped by 5 bases and J by 5 bases; unmatched bases: 5. In germline, CDR1 is LNHDA, CDR2 SQIVND (reference sequence). CDR3 length: 13 residues. The CDR3 nucleotides read TGTGCCAGTAGTGGGGACAGTGAAACTGAAGCTTTCTTT. This sequence encodes CASSGDSETEAFF.

V is TRBV29-1 and J is TRBJ2-5; D is unclear. Germline V lookup: CDR1 SQVTM, CDR2 ANQGSEA. There are 13 residues in the CDR3. The V and J ends lost 7 bases and 1 base respectively, with 13 bases between them. CDR3 loop: CSGRWRSQETQYF. For the CDR3, the DNA is TGCAGCGGGAGATGGCGCAGCCAAGAGACCCAGTACTTC.

A word on this clone: Sequence at one end of the junction differs from germline and may be a read error. The V call is TRBV29-1, the J call TRBJ2-1; TRBD2 is a possible D gene (5 bases). This CDR3 has 14 residues. Germline V gene lookup returns CDR1 SQVTM and CDR2 ANQGSEA. CDR3 residues: CSVEGSVGVDEQFF. CDR3 DNA sequence: TGCAGCGTGGAAGGCAGTGTGGGAGTCGATGAGCAGTTCTTC.

The J gene is TRBJ1-3, the V gene TRBV27; tentative D call: TRBD1 (6 bases). The germline V gene has CDR1 MNHEY and CDR2 SMNVEV (reference sequence). CDR3 size: 13 residues. The germline V and J ends were trimmed by 2 bases and 8 bases, with 10 bases remaining between them. Here the CDR3 reads CASSLGQGYTIYF. The CDR3 DNA is TGTGCCAGCAGTTTAGGTCAGGGGTACACCATATATTTT.

This clone has more than one count but fewer than ten. The rearrangement links TRBV5-6 to TRBJ1-5; 9 nucleotides match TRBD1. CDR1 is SGHDT and CDR2 is YYEEEE in the germline V gene. CDR3 size: 13 residues. J lost 6 bases, V lost 4 bases, and 2 bases had no gene match. This chain's CDR3 is CASSGQGTQPQHF. The CDR3 DNA sequence: TGTGCCAGCAGCGGACAGGGGACTCAGCCCCAGCATTTT.

This chain connects TRBV19 to TRBJ1-1, with D unresolved. The length of the CDR3 is 14 residues. Germline loops: CDR1 LNHDA, CDR2 SQIVND (reference sequence). V was trimmed by 6 bases and J by 3 bases, leaving 14 bases between them. Written as DNA, the CDR3 is TGTGCCAGTAGAGAGGGTGTAGAGTACACTGAAGCTTTCTTT. Amino acid sequence: CASREGVEYTEAFF. The full variable domain, completed using reference TRBV19 and TRBJ1-1, is DGGITQSPKYLFRKEGQNVTLSCEQNLNHDAMYWYRQDPGQGLRLIYYSQIVNDFQKGDIAEGYSVSREKKESFPLTVTSAQKNPTAFYLCASREGVEYTEAFFGQGTRLTVV.

This clone was observed a handful of times. The chain combines TRBV25-1 with TRBJ1-4; D not certain. CDR3 size: 16 residues. Germline V gene data show CDR1 as MGHDK and CDR2 as SYGVNS. Trimming removed 1 base from V and 4 bases from J, with 13 bases in between. The CDR3 sequence is CASSEFRQRRNEKLFF. For the CDR3, the DNA is TGTGCCAGCAGTGAATTCCGTCAGAGGCGTAATGAAAAACTGTTTTTT.

The rearrangement joins TRBV4-1 to TRBJ2-7, with 11 bases aligning to TRBD2. CDR1 MGHRA and CDR2 YSYEKL come from the germline V gene. Trimming cost V 0 bases and J 0 bases; bases outside gene matches: 10. The CDR3 totals 19 residues. CDR3: CASSQDGLAGGSSSYEQYF. The CDR3 region has the DNA TGCGCCAGCAGCCAAGATGGGCTAGCGGGGGGTTCGTCCTCCTACGAGCAGTACTTC.

In this sample, this clone turned up once. This chain links TRBV6-5 with TRBJ1-4, with D perhaps TRBD1 (5 bases). This CDR3 spans 15 amino acids. The ends were cut back, 4 bases at V and 6 bases at J, with 15 bases in the middle. Germline V gene sequence: CDR1 MNHEY, CDR2 SVGAGI. CDR3 nucleotide sequence: TGTGCCAGCAGTTTGGTATCAGCGGGGGATGAAAAACTGTTTTTT. Its protein is CASSLVSAGDEKLFF.

The V gene is TRBV7-2, the J gene TRBJ1-5; 7 nucleotides match TRBD1. This CDR3 has 15 amino acids. The ends lost 1 base at V and 6 bases at J; junction bases unmatched: 6. CDR1 is SGHTA, CDR2 FQGNSA, per germline. The CDR3, as DNA: TGTGCCAGCAGCTTAGAAGCAGGGGGGCGTCAGCCCCAGCATTTT. This gives the protein CASSLEAGGRQPQHF.

This clone appeared once. The V call is TRBV7-9, the J call TRBJ2-2, with a possible D match to TRBD1 (6 bases). The germline V gene encodes CDR1 SEHNR and CDR2 FQNEAQ (reference sequence). The CDR3 spans 16 residues. The ends were cut back, 5 bases at V and 0 bases at J, with 13 bases in the middle. The CDR3 DNA follows: TGTGCCAGCAGCGACACGGGACACACGAACACCGGGGAGCTGTTTTTT. Protein: CASSDTGHTNTGELFF.

This clone was detected only once. This chain joins TRBV11-2 and TRBJ2-3, with 9 bases identical to TRBD2. Germline CDR1 and CDR2: SGHAT and FQNNGV. The CDR3 is made up of 16 amino acids. Trimming cost V 5 bases and J 6 bases; bases outside gene matches: 12. CDR3 in DNA: TGTGCCAGCAGCCCCCGACTAGCGGCACTAAGCGATACGCAGTATTTT. It translates to CASSPRLAALSDTQYF.

In its sample, this clone was seen a few times. The genes are TRBV6-5 and TRBJ1-5; D uncertain. V shed 6 bases and J shed 0 bases, with 6 bases lying between them. Germline V gene sequence: CDR1 MNHEY, CDR2 SVGAGI. This CDR3 has 13 residues. CDR3 in DNA: TGTGCCAGCAGAAGGAGTAGCAATCAGCCCCAGCATTTT. Encoded protein: CASRRSSNQPQHF.